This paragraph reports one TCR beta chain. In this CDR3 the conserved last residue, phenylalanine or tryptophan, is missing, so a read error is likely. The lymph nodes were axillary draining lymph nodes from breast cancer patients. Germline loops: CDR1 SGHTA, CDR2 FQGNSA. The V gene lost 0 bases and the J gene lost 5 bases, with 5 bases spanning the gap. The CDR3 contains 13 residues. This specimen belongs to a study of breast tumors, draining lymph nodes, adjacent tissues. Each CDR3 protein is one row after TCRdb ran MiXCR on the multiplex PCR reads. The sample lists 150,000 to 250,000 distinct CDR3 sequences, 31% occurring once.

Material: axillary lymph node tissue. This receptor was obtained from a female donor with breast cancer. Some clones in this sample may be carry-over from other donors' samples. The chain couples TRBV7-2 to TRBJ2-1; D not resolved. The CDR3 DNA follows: TGTACCAGCAGCTTAGCGCCCCACAATGAGCAGTTCCTC. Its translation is CTSSLAPHNEQFL.